This note documents a single T cell receptor beta chain sequence. Its antigen is currently unknown. The data were obtained in a study of cytomegalovirus exposure and HLA in healthy donors. CDR3 size: 14 residues. V was clipped by 4 bases and J by 8 bases, with 17 bases between them. The germline gives CDR1 MNHEY, CDR2 SMNVEV (reference sequence). Measured with immunoSEQ multiplex PCR; TCRdb has only the in-frame clones, and not every one. Counted here are fewer than 90,000 clones, 94% occurring once; the ten biggest clones make up 2.5% to 3.5%. Study findings and constraints: In vitro testing confirmed a few CMV-associated chains as specific for CMV antigens.

This TCR was recovered from a woman aged 18-29 years in good health and CMV-seropositive. The chain combines TRBV27 with TRBJ1-1; unclear D gene. Sequenced: PBMCs. CDR3 sequence reads: CASSWGDGLTEAFF. The DNA for the CDR3 is TGTGCCAGCAGTTGGGGAGACGGACTTACCGAAGCTTTCTTT.